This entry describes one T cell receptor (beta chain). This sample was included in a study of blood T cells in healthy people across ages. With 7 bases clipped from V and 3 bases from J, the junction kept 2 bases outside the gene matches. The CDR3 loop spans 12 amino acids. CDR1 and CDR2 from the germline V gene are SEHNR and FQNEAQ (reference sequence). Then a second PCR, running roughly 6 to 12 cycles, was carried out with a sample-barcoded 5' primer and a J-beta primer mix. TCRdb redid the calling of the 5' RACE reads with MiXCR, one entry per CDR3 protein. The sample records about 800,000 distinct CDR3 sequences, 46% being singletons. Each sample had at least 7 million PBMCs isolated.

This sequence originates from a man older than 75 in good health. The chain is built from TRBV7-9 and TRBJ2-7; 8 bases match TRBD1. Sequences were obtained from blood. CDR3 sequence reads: CASTGQVYEQYF. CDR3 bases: TGTGCCAGCACGGGACAGGTCTACGAGCAGTACTTC.